This T cell receptor (beta chain) comes out of a study of post-analysis software for immune sequencing data. The study, taken as a whole, reports: Patients used about 5 TRBV segments, including TRBV5-6, TRBV5-1 and TRBV20-1, more often than controls.

The CDR3 is 12 amino acids. Germline V gene sequence: CDR1 SQVTM, CDR2 ANQGSEA. Concerning this clonotype itself: What it recognizes is unknown.

TCR beta libraries were prepared from cDNA with unique molecular identifiers. TCRdb used MiXCR to reprocess the PCR reads, holding one entry per CDR3 protein. Of 650,000 to 850,000 distinct CDR3 sequences in the sample, about 43% were seen once. This TCR was recovered from a girl aged 5-17 years with multiple sclerosis. This chain joins TRBV29-1 and TRBJ2-7; D is unclear. Near its end, the DNA agrees better with TRBJ2-5, so the J call may be wrong. The specimen was blood. Here the CDR3 reads CSVGSGQETQYF. The CDR3 DNA reads as TGCAGCGTTGGGTCAGGACAAGAGACCCAGTACTTC.